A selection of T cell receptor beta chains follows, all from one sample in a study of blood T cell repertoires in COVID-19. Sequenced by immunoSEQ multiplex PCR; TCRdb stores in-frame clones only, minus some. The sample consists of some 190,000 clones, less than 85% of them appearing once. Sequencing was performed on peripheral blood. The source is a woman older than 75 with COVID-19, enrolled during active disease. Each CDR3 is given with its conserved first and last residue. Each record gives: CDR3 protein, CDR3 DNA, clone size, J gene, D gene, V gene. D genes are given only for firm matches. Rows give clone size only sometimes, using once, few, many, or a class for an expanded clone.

CDR3aa: CSVVPLHMNTEAFF; CDR3nt: TGCAGCGTTGTCCCCTTACACATGAACACTGAAGCTTTCTTT; abundance: NA; j_gene: TRBJ1-1; d_gene: NA; v_gene: TRBV29-1
CDR3aa: CASSQNGRENTEAFF; CDR3nt: TGTGCCAGCAGCCAGAACGGCAGGGAGAACACTGAAGCTTTCTTT; abundance: NA; j_gene: TRBJ1-1; d_gene: NA; v_gene: TRBV3-1/TRBV3-2
CDR3aa: CASSTGTKTYF; CDR3nt: TGTGCCAGCAGCACTGGGACTAAAACGTACTTC; abundance: NA; j_gene: TRBJ2-7; d_gene: TRBD2; v_gene: TRBV3-1/TRBV3-2
CDR3aa: CATSREGGSGNGYTF; CDR3nt: TGTGCCACCAGCAGAGAAGGAGGGAGCGGGAACGGCTACACCTTC; abundance: NA; j_gene: TRBJ1-2; d_gene: NA; v_gene: TRBV15
CDR3aa: CASSLRLRGGTSYEQYF; CDR3nt: TGTGCCAGCAGCTTAAGACTCCGTGGAGGGACCAGCTACGAGCAGTACTTC; abundance: once; j_gene: TRBJ2-7; d_gene: NA; v_gene: TRBV11-2
CDR3aa: CASSVTGGPTNTIYF; CDR3nt: TGTGCCAGCAGTGTCACAGGGGGCCCGACAAACACCATATATTTT; abundance: once; j_gene: TRBJ1-3; d_gene: TRBD1; v_gene: TRBV2
CDR3aa: CASSSYTRPGLNTEAFF; CDR3nt: TGCGCCAGCAGCTCTTATACAAGGCCCGGGTTGAACACTGAAGCTTTCTTT; abundance: NA; j_gene: TRBJ1-1; d_gene: NA; v_gene: TRBV5-1
CDR3aa: CASSEDRVRGKQFF; CDR3nt: TGTGCCAGCAGTGAAGACAGGGTAAGGGGTAAGCAGTTCTTC; abundance: NA; j_gene: TRBJ2-1; d_gene: NA; v_gene: TRBV6-1
CDR3aa: CASLPSGQWSPGYTF; CDR3nt: TGTGCCAGCCTACCGTCGGGACAGTGGTCCCCTGGCTACACCTTC; abundance: NA; j_gene: TRBJ1-2; d_gene: TRBD1; v_gene: TRBV6-5
CDR3aa: CASSPLAGGYNEQFF; CDR3nt: TGTGCCAGCAGCCCACTAGCGGGAGGCTACAATGAGCAGTTCTTC; abundance: NA; j_gene: TRBJ2-1; d_gene: TRBD2; v_gene: TRBV5-4
CDR3aa: CASSPDRVALSSQHF; CDR3nt: TGTGCCAGCAGCCCGGACAGGGTGGCCCTGTCCTCCCAGCATTTT; abundance: NA; j_gene: TRBJ1-5; d_gene: TRBD1; v_gene: TRBV27
CDR3aa: CASSRVRGPGNTIYF; CDR3nt: TGTGCCAGCAGCCGCGTTAGGGGGCCTGGAAACACCATATATTTT; abundance: NA; j_gene: TRBJ1-3; d_gene: TRBD1; v_gene: TRBV3-1/TRBV3-2
CDR3aa: CASSFRVNTEAFF; CDR3nt: TGTGCCAGCAGTTTCAGGGTGAACACTGAAGCTTTCTTT; abundance: NA; j_gene: TRBJ1-1; d_gene: NA; v_gene: TRBV27
CDR3aa: CASAVGRGQPQHF; CDR3nt: TGTGCCAGTGCGGTAGGCCGCGGTCAGCCCCAGCATTTT; abundance: once; j_gene: TRBJ1-5; d_gene: NA; v_gene: TRBV6-5
CDR3aa: CASSLSPGQGVTGANVLTF; CDR3nt: TGCGCCAGCAGCTTATCGCCGGGACAGGGTGTTACTGGGGCCAACGTCCTGACTTTC; abundance: NA; j_gene: TRBJ2-6; d_gene: TRBD1; v_gene: TRBV5-1
CDR3aa: CSVDEVNTGELFF; CDR3nt: TGCAGCGTTGATGAGGTTAACACCGGGGAGCTGTTTTTT; abundance: NA; j_gene: TRBJ2-2; d_gene: NA; v_gene: TRBV29-1
CDR3aa: CAARGLYEQYF; CDR3nt: TGTGCCGCGCGAGGCCTCTACGAGCAGTACTTC; abundance: NA; j_gene: TRBJ2-7; d_gene: NA; v_gene: TRBV6-5
CDR3aa: CASSWRGVSSNTEAFF; CDR3nt: TGTGCCAGCAGCTGGCGGGGAGTAAGTTCGAACACTGAAGCTTTCTTT; abundance: NA; j_gene: TRBJ1-1; d_gene: NA; v_gene: TRBV5-6
CDR3aa: CATSRDLNTQYF; CDR3nt: TGTGCCACCAGCAGAGATTTAAATACGCAGTATTTT; abundance: NA; j_gene: TRBJ2-3; d_gene: NA; v_gene: TRBV15
CDR3aa: CASSLGGGYGYTF; CDR3nt: TGTGCCAGCAGCTTGGGGGGTGGATATGGCTACACCTTC; abundance: NA; j_gene: TRBJ1-2; d_gene: NA; v_gene: TRBV7-9
CDR3aa: CARRAGEGGAFQPQHF; CDR3nt: TGTGCCCGCAGGGCGGGGGAGGGGGGAGCCTTTCAGCCCCAGCATTTT; abundance: NA; j_gene: TRBJ1-5; d_gene: NA; v_gene: TRBV28
CDR3aa: CASSNPRTGSVGEAFF; CDR3nt: TGTGCCAGTAGTAACCCCAGGACAGGGTCTGTCGGTGAAGCTTTCTTT; abundance: NA; j_gene: TRBJ1-1; d_gene: TRBD1; v_gene: TRBV19
CDR3aa: CASSKLSGANVLTF; CDR3nt: TGTGCCAGCAGTAAACTATCCGGGGCCAACGTCCTGACTTTC; abundance: NA; j_gene: TRBJ2-6; d_gene: NA; v_gene: TRBV27
CDR3aa: CASSESVPGNSPLHF; CDR3nt: TGTGCCAGCAGTGAATCCGTACCCGGTAATTCACCCCTCCACTTT; abundance: NA; j_gene: TRBJ1-6; d_gene: NA; v_gene: TRBV6-1
CDR3aa: CASPPPLTYSYEQYF; CDR3nt: TGTGCCAGCCCTCCGCCGTTAACATACTCCTACGAGCAGTACTTC; abundance: once; j_gene: TRBJ2-7; d_gene: NA; v_gene: TRBV28
CDR3aa: CASSAFNQPQHF; CDR3nt: TGTGCCAGCAGCGCGTTTAATCAGCCCCAGCATTTT; abundance: NA; j_gene: TRBJ1-5; d_gene: NA; v_gene: TRBV7-3
CDR3aa: CASSLTVGSYNEQFF; CDR3nt: TGTGCCAGCAGCCTGACAGTTGGGTCTTACAATGAGCAGTTCTTC; abundance: NA; j_gene: TRBJ2-1; d_gene: NA; v_gene: TRBV9
CDR3aa: CAISAEQGPSYGYTF; CDR3nt: TGTGCCATCAGTGCGGAGCAGGGCCCCTCCTATGGCTACACCTTC; abundance: NA; j_gene: TRBJ1-2; d_gene: NA; v_gene: TRBV10-3
CDR3aa: CASSSNQPQHF; CDR3nt: TGTGCCAGCAGCAGTAATCAGCCCCAGCATTTT; abundance: few; j_gene: TRBJ1-5; d_gene: NA; v_gene: TRBV6-6
CDR3aa: CASSLGGYISGNTIYF; CDR3nt: TGTGCCAGCAGCTTGGGGGGCTACATCTCTGGAAACACCATATATTTT; abundance: NA; j_gene: TRBJ1-3; d_gene: NA; v_gene: TRBV5-4
CDR3aa: CAISPGTSQTDTQYF; CDR3nt: TGTGCCATCAGTCCCGGGACTAGCCAGACAGATACGCAGTATTTT; abundance: once; j_gene: TRBJ2-3; d_gene: TRBD2; v_gene: TRBV10-3
CDR3aa: CASRLLNSGTAEQFF; CDR3nt: TGTGCCAGCAGACTACTGAATAGCGGAACGGCCGAACAGTTCTTC; abundance: NA; j_gene: TRBJ2-1; d_gene: NA; v_gene: TRBV27
CDR3aa: CASSLPGTSTDTQYF; CDR3nt: TGTGCCAGCAGCTTGCCCGGGACTAGCACAGATACGCAGTATTTT; abundance: NA; j_gene: TRBJ2-3; d_gene: NA; v_gene: TRBV5-4
CDR3aa: CASSRRGIAAYEQYF; CDR3nt: TGTGCCAGCAGTCGAAGGGGGATCGCTGCCTACGAGCAGTACTTC; abundance: NA; j_gene: TRBJ2-7; d_gene: NA; v_gene: TRBV6-6
CDR3aa: CASRWDRGGYEQFF; CDR3nt: TGTGCCAGCCGGTGGGACAGGGGGGGCTATGAGCAGTTCTTC; abundance: NA; j_gene: TRBJ2-1; d_gene: TRBD1; v_gene: TRBV6-5
CDR3aa: CVCRAGGVMSGNQPQHF; CDR3nt: TGTGTCTGCCGGGCCGGAGGGGTGATGAGTGGCAATCAGCCCCAGCATTTT; abundance: NA; j_gene: TRBJ1-5; d_gene: NA; v_gene: TRBV7-6
CDR3aa: CASSTPLRGNYGYTF; CDR3nt: TGTGCCAGTAGTACCCCGCTCAGGGGGAACTATGGCTACACCTTC; abundance: NA; j_gene: TRBJ1-2; d_gene: TRBD1; v_gene: TRBV19
CDR3aa: CASSRSSTGQSSYEQYF; CDR3nt: TGTGCCAGCAGCCGTAGCTCGACAGGGCAGAGCTCCTACGAGCAGTACTTC; abundance: NA; j_gene: TRBJ2-7; d_gene: TRBD1; v_gene: TRBV11-3
CDR3aa: CASSSPAQDHTEAFF; CDR3nt: TGTGCCAGCAGCTCCCCAGCTCAGGATCACACTGAAGCTTTCTTT; abundance: NA; j_gene: TRBJ1-1; d_gene: NA; v_gene: TRBV7-9
CDR3aa: CASSRPSGTNTEAFF; CDR3nt: TGTGCCAGCAGCCGCCCCTCGGGAACGAACACTGAAGCTTTCTTT; abundance: few; j_gene: TRBJ1-1; d_gene: NA; v_gene: TRBV3-1/TRBV3-2
CDR3aa: CAISGGGGGRADTDTQYF; CDR3nt: TGTGCCATCAGCGGGGGAGGTGGCGGGAGGGCCGACACAGATACGCAGTATTTT; abundance: NA; j_gene: TRBJ2-3; d_gene: TRBD2; v_gene: TRBV10-3
CDR3aa: CASSRNSYEQYF; CDR3nt: TGTGCCAGCAGCAGGAACTCCTACGAGCAGTACTTC; abundance: NA; j_gene: TRBJ2-7; d_gene: NA; v_gene: TRBV28
CDR3aa: CASRPGGSYEQYF; CDR3nt: TGTGCCAGCAGACCCGGCGGGTCCTACGAGCAGTACTTC; abundance: once; j_gene: TRBJ2-7; d_gene: NA; v_gene: TRBV3-1/TRBV3-2
CDR3aa: CASSQGLLDEQYF; CDR3nt: TGTGCCAGCAGCCAGGGGTTATTAGACGAGCAGTACTTC; abundance: once; j_gene: TRBJ2-7; d_gene: NA; v_gene: TRBV6-5
CDR3aa: CASGSVISGNSPLHF; CDR3nt: TGTGCTAGTGGTTCCGTTATAAGCGGTAATTCACCCCTCCACTTT; abundance: NA; j_gene: TRBJ1-6; d_gene: NA; v_gene: TRBV12-5
CDR3aa: CASSSRHGPGQPQHF; CDR3nt: TGTGCCAGCAGCTCCCGCCACGGTCCTGGTCAGCCCCAGCATTTT; abundance: NA; j_gene: TRBJ1-5; d_gene: NA; v_gene: TRBV6-5
CDR3aa: CASSYSSRQGGNIQYF; CDR3nt: TGTGCCAGCAGTTACTCGAGTCGTCAGGGAGGGAACATTCAGTACTTC; abundance: few; j_gene: TRBJ2-4; d_gene: TRBD2; v_gene: TRBV6-5
CDR3aa: CATSGGGSTDTQYF; CDR3nt: TGTGCCACCTCGGGGGGCGGGAGCACAGATACGCAGTATTTT; abundance: NA; j_gene: TRBJ2-3; d_gene: NA; v_gene: TRBV7-9
CDR3aa: CASSFPLAGGGSYNEQFF; CDR3nt: TGTGCCAGCAGCTTCCCTTTAGCGGGAGGGGGCTCCTACAATGAGCAGTTCTTC; abundance: NA; j_gene: TRBJ2-1; d_gene: TRBD2; v_gene: TRBV7-9
CDR3aa: CASRTGAAAPLHF; CDR3nt: TGTGCCTCACGGACAGGGGCGGCGGCACCCCTCCACTTT; abundance: NA; j_gene: TRBJ1-6; d_gene: TRBD1; v_gene: TRBV5-6
CDR3aa: CASSVASGSTYNEQFF; CDR3nt: TGTGCCAGCAGCGTAGCTAGCGGGAGTACCTACAATGAGCAGTTCTTC; abundance: NA; j_gene: TRBJ2-1; d_gene: TRBD2; v_gene: TRBV9
CDR3aa: CASSQNLAEQYF; CDR3nt: TGTGCCAGCAGCCAAAACTTAGCCGAGCAGTACTTC; abundance: NA; j_gene: TRBJ2-7; d_gene: NA; v_gene: TRBV3-1/TRBV3-2
CDR3aa: CASSTTGANVLTF; CDR3nt: TGTGCCAGTAGTACCACAGGTGCCAACGTCCTGACTTTC; abundance: NA; j_gene: TRBJ2-6; d_gene: NA; v_gene: TRBV19